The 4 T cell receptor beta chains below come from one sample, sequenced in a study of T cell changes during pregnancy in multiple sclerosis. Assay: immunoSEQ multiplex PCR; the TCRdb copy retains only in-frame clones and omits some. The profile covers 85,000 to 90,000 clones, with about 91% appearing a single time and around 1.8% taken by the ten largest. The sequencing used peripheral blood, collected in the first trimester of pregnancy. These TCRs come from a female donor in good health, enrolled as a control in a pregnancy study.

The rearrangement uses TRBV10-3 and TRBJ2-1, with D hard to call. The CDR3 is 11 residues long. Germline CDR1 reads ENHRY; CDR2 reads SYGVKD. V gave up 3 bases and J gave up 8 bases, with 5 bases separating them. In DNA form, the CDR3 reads TGTGCCATCAGTGAATTCGATGAGCAGTTCTTC. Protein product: CAISEFDEQFF.

The CDR3 loop reads CASSLGGGYTF. In DNA, the CDR3 is TGTGCCAGCAGCTTGGGGGGCGGCTACACCTTC. This sequence joins TRBV5-5 and TRBJ1-2, with D maybe TRBD1 (5 bases). Germline CDR1 SGHKS, CDR2 YYEKEE (reference sequence). The CDR3 length is 11 residues. V lost 0 bases, J lost 8 bases, and 5 bases lay in between.

The CDR3 loop reads CASSHRRPSHTEAFF. In nucleotides, the CDR3 is TGTGCCAGCAGCCATAGGAGGCCCTCACACACTGAAGCTTTCTTT. The chain has TRBV14 and TRBJ1-1; D remains unclear. The V gene's germline CDR1 is SGHDN and CDR2 FVKESK. The CDR3 has 15 amino acids. V lost 3 bases to trimming and J lost 3 bases, with 14 bases between them. The whole variable domain, remainder taken from reference TRBV14 and TRBJ1-1, is EAGVTQFPSHSVIEKGQTVTLRCDPISGHDNLYWYRRVMGKEIKFLLHFVKESKQDESGMPNNRFLAERTGGTYSTLKVQPAELEDSGVYFCASSHRRPSHTEAFFGQGTRLTVV.

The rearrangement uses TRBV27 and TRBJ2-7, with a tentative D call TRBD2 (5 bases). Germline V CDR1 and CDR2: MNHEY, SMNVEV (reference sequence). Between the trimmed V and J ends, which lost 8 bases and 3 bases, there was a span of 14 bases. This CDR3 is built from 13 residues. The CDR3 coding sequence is TGTGCCAGCGTATCCCCCGGGGACTACGAGCAGTACTTC. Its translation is CASVSPGDYEQYF.